The 25 T cell receptor beta chains in this list originate from one sample, sequenced in a study of control samples from healthy donors and cancer patients. Produced via immunoSEQ multiplex PCR; TCRdb's table is partial and in-frame only. Among about 13,000 clones, approximately 80% were seen once, and the ten largest hold approximately 8%. Sequenced material: formalin-fixed, paraffin-embedded tissue. These receptors originate from a male donor with melanoma.

The chain uses TRBV11-3 and TRBJ2-5; 11 nucleotides agree with TRBD2. The CDR3 sequence is 17 residues long. CDR1 is SGHNT and CDR2 is YENEEA in the germline V gene. Trimming at V came to 4 bases and at J to 5 bases, leaving 12 bases not matched to a gene. This CDR3 is CASSSQTSGGLKETQYF. CDR3 DNA: TGTGCCAGCAGCTCCCAAACTAGCGGGGGCCTGAAGGAGACCCAGTACTTC. The complete variable domain, with remaining parts taken from reference TRBV11-3 and TRBJ2-5, reads EAGVVQSPRYKIIEKKQPVAFWCNPISGHNTLYWYLQNLGQGPELLIRYENEEAVDDSQLPKDRFSAERLKGVDSTLKIQPAELGDSAVYLCASSSQTSGGLKETQYFGPGTRLLVL.

V is TRBV6-2 or TRBV6-3 and J is TRBJ2-3; perhaps TRBD2 as D (6 bases). Trimming shortened V by 2 bases and J by 3 bases, and 15 bases separated the two germline ends. This CDR3 contains 16 residues. The germline V gene encodes CDR1 MNHEY and CDR2 SVGEGT. CDR3: CASSYLRTEGTDTQYF. CDR3 DNA sequence: TGTGCCAGCAGTTACCTTCGGACGGAGGGGACAGATACGCAGTATTTT.

V is TRBV2 and J is TRBJ2-2; D might be TRBD2 (5 bases). The CDR3 sequence is 14 residues long. The V and J ends lost 7 bases and 4 bases respectively, with 13 bases between them. Germline-derived CDR1 and CDR2 are SNHLY and FYNNEI. In DNA, the CDR3 is TGTGCCAGCACCCGAGGGCTCCGCACCGGGGAGCTGTTTTTT. Translation gives CASTRGLRTGELFF. Complete variable domain (other parts from reference TRBV2 and TRBJ2-2): EPEVTQTPSHQVTQMGQEVILRCVPISNHLYFYWYRQILGQKVEFLVSFYNNEISEKSEIFDDQFSVERPDGSNFTLKIRSTKLEDSAMYFCASTRGLRTGELFFGEGSRLTVL.

The chain carries TRBV28 and TRBJ2-1, with 8 bases fitting TRBD2. The J segment lost 7 bases and the V segment lost 4 bases, leaving 9 bases of the junction unmatched. The CDR3 is made up of 15 amino acids. Per germline, CDR1 MDHEN and CDR2 SYDVKM. DNA of the CDR3: TGTGCCAGCAGTTCCCTCGGGGGGGCTGAAAATGAGCAGTTCTTC. Its translation is CASSSLGGAENEQFF.

The chain links TRBV7-2 to TRBJ1-2; D remains unclear. Trimming cost V 5 bases and J 4 bases, with 11 bases left between them. The CDR3 has 13 amino acids. The germline V gene encodes CDR1 SGHTA and CDR2 FQGNSA. The CDR3 DNA reads as TGTGCCAGCAGCCCGACTGCGGCCTATGGCTACACCTTC. Protein product: CASSPTAAYGYTF.

Relative to its sample, this clone is medium-sized. The chain recombines TRBV4-1 with TRBJ2-7; D is undetermined. Looked up from germline, CDR1 is MGHRA and CDR2 is YSYEKL. V lost 0 bases and J 3 bases, leaving 15 bases between the germline ends. The CDR3 contains 16 residues. In DNA form, the CDR3 reads TGCGCCAGCAGCCAAGAAACGGGTTCAGCATACTACGAGCAGTACTTC. It translates to CASSQETGSAYYEQYF.

This chain uses TRBV7-9 with TRBJ2-2; tentative D call: TRBD2 (6 bases). The CDR3 consists of 18 residues. V shed 1 base and J shed 3 bases, with 18 bases lying between them. The germline CDR1 and CDR2 sequences are SEHNR and FQNEAQ (reference sequence). The CDR3 nucleotides are TGTGCCAGCAGCTTAGGGAAAGGAGGGGCTGTCGACACCGGGGAGCTGTTTTTT. Its translation: CASSLGKGGAVDTGELFF.

The V gene is TRBV27, the J gene TRBJ2-7; D may match TRBD1 or TRBD2 (5 bases each). Trimming pared 6 bases from V and 4 bases from J, leaving 10 bases between. This CDR3 is built from 12 residues. Germline CDR1 reads MNHEY; CDR2 reads SMNVEV (reference sequence). The CDR3 spells CASRGRVYEQYF. The CDR3 region has the DNA TGTGCCAGCAGGGGGCGGGTTTACGAGCAGTACTTC.

To note about this clone: The sample contains more than one DNA sequence encoding this CDR3. The V gene is TRBV5-4, the J gene TRBJ1-4; D gene unclear. The germline V gene has CDR1 SGHNT and CDR2 YYREEE (reference sequence). This CDR3 has 15 amino acids. Trimming removed 1 base at V and 5 bases at J, with 12 bases between. CDR3 sequence reads: CASSLRTQGNEKLFF. The CDR3 DNA reads as TGTGCCAGCAGCTTGAGAACCCAAGGGAATGAAAAACTGTTTTTT. The complete variable domain, with remaining parts taken from reference TRBV5-4 and TRBJ1-4, reads ETGVTQSPTHLIKTRGQQVTLRCSSQSGHNTVSWYQQALGQGPQFIFQYYREEENGRGNFPPRFSGLQFPNYSSELNVNALELDDSALYLCASSLRTQGNEKLFFGSGTQLSVL.

This CDR3 reads CASSPKGLRGAQETQYF. DNA for the CDR3: TGTGCCAGCAGCCCCAAGGGACTGCGGGGGGCACAAGAGACCCAGTACTTC. The V gene is TRBV7-9, the J gene TRBJ2-5, with 8 bases aligning to TRBD2. With 5 bases clipped from V and 2 bases from J, the junction kept 13 bases outside the gene matches. Per germline, CDR1 SEHNR and CDR2 FQNEAQ (reference sequence). The CDR3 is made up of 17 amino acids. Drawing the rest from reference TRBV7-9 and TRBJ2-5, the complete variable domain is DTGVSQNPRHKITKRGQNVTFRCDPISEHNRLYWYRQTLGQGPEFLTYFQNEAQLEKSRLLSDRFSAERPKGSFSTLEIQRTEQGDSAMYLCASSPKGLRGAQETQYFGPGTRLLVL.

V is TRBV24-1 and J is TRBJ2-1, with D uncertain. Germline values: CDR1 KGHDR, CDR2 SFDVKD. There are 14 residues in the CDR3. The V end was cut by 4 bases, the J end by 4 bases, with 10 bases between. CDR3 DNA sequence: TGTGCCACCAGTGAGCGGAGTTTGTACAATGAGCAGTTCTTC. Translation gives CATSERSLYNEQFF.

For the CDR3, the DNA is TGTGCCAGTAGTACGCAGGGGACGAACACCGGGGAGCTGTTTTTT. It codes for CASSTQGTNTGELFF. The chain joins TRBV19 to TRBJ2-2; possible D gene TRBD1, 6 bases. Trimming shortened V by 4 bases and J by 0 bases, and 9 bases separated the two germline ends. Per germline, CDR1 LNHDA and CDR2 SQIVND (reference sequence). This CDR3 contains 15 residues.

The rearrangement joins TRBV6-5 to TRBJ1-1; D gene uncertain. Looked up from germline, CDR1 is MNHEY and CDR2 is SVGAGI. The V gene lost 7 bases and the J gene lost 4 bases, with 19 bases spanning the gap. The CDR3 covers 15 residues. Here the CDR3 DNA reads TGTGCCAGCAAGCAGAACGCGGGGTGGACCACTGAAGCTTTCTTT. This gives the protein CASKQNAGWTTEAFF.

The chain employs TRBV6-6 and TRBJ2-2, with D possibly being TRBD2 (6 bases). CDR1 is MNHNY and CDR2 is SVGAGI in the germline V gene (reference sequence). This CDR3 is built from 13 residues. The V gene lost 8 bases and the J gene lost 9 bases, with 16 bases spanning the gap. CDR3 protein: CASEYYRTRELFF. As DNA, the CDR3 is TGTGCCAGCGAATACTACAGGACTAGGGAGCTGTTTTTT.

By sample share, this clone is large. The chain couples TRBV7-9 to TRBJ2-5, with TRBD2 matching over 9 bases. The trim removed 3 bases at V and 4 bases at J, leaving 3 bases unmatched. The germline V gene encodes CDR1 SEHNR and CDR2 FQNEAQ (reference sequence). This CDR3 has 14 residues. The DNA for the CDR3 is TGTGCCAGCAGCTTGAGCGGGGGGTCAGAGACCCAGTACTTC. This sequence encodes CASSLSGGSETQYF.

This chain links TRBV5-6 with TRBJ1-2; D might be TRBD1 (5 bases). CDR1 and CDR2 from the germline V gene are SGHDT and YYEEEE. This CDR3 spans 15 amino acids. With 5 bases removed from V and 5 bases from J, the gap between germline ends came to 19 bases. CDR3: CASSTSVTGYYGYTF. The CDR3 DNA sequence: TGTGCCAGCAGTACCTCCGTAACAGGTTATTATGGCTACACCTTC.

A few counts support this clone. V usage is TRBV28 and J usage is TRBJ2-5; D is ambiguous. Trimming left V 4 bases short and J 1 base short, with 16 bases between. CDR3 length equals 16 residues. CDR1 is MDHEN and CDR2 is SYDVKM in the germline V gene. In DNA form, the CDR3 reads TGTGCCAGCAGTTCCCAACAACAGAGTCCCCAAGAGACCCAGTACTTC. Protein: CASSSQQQSPQETQYF.

This rearrangement joins TRBV24-1 to TRBJ2-1; no definite D call. The germline V and J ends were trimmed by 2 bases and 2 bases, with 3 bases remaining between them. The CDR3 loop spans 13 amino acids. CDR1 KGHDR and CDR2 SFDVKD come from the germline V gene. Written as DNA, the CDR3 is TGTGCCACCAGTGATTCAACCTACAATGAGCAGTTCTTC. Amino acids: CATSDSTYNEQFF.

This chain uses TRBV7-8 with TRBJ1-1, with TRBD1 matching 7 bases. Looked up from germline, CDR1 is SGHVS and CDR2 is FQNEAQ. There are 16 residues in the CDR3. V was pared by 2 bases and J by 5 bases, with 11 bases of the junction left unmatched. Here the CDR3 DNA reads TGTGCCAGCAGCTTATCCCTAGGGGGCGCTGGGACTGAAGCTTTCTTT. Its translation is CASSLSLGGAGTEAFF.

V and J are TRBV5-1 and TRBJ1-1, with D uncertain. There are 13 residues in the CDR3. V lost 7 bases to trimming and J lost 0 bases, with 10 bases between them. Per the germline V gene, CDR1 is SGHRS and CDR2 is YFSETQ. The CDR3 coding sequence is TGCGCCAGCTCGGAAGTAGTGAACACTGAAGCTTTCTTT. Translated: CASSEVVNTEAFF. Drawing the rest from reference TRBV5-1 and TRBJ1-1, the complete variable domain is KAGVTQTPRYLIKTRGQQVTLSCSPISGHRSVSWYQQTPGQGLQFLFEYFSETQRNKGNFPGRFSGRQFSNSRSEMNVSTLELGDSALYLCASSEVVNTEAFFGQGTRLTVV.

The chain uses TRBV12-3 or TRBV12-4 and TRBJ1-3; D gene ambiguous. The CDR3 totals 12 residues. The germline V and J ends were trimmed by 8 bases and 4 bases, with 9 bases remaining between them. In nucleotides, the CDR3 is TGTGCCAGCGAGTCGGGAGGAAACACCATATATTTT. Translation gives CASESGGNTIYF.

The chain carries TRBV5-1 and TRBJ1-6; 8 bases agree with TRBD1. V lost 4 bases to trimming and J lost 7 bases; unmatched junction nucleotides: 7. The germline gives CDR1 SGHRS, CDR2 YFSETQ. The CDR3 is 15 residues long. Here the CDR3 DNA reads TGCGCCAGCAGCGCCCAGGGGGCGGGAAATTCACCCCTCCACTTT. Residues: CASSAQGAGNSPLHF.

The chain is built from TRBV7-6 and TRBJ2-5; TRBD2 aligns across 11 bases. Germline V gene data show CDR1 as SGHVS and CDR2 as FNYEAQ. The CDR3 has 19 amino acids. Unmatched junction bases numbered 12, after V lost 2 bases and J lost 1 base. The CDR3 bases are TGTGCCAGCAGCTTAAGTAGCGGGGGGGTAGGTCGGATCCAAGAGACCCAGTACTTC. Translated: CASSLSSGGVGRIQETQYF.

Concerning this clone: Mismatch with germline at one junction end may stem from a read error. This rearrangement joins TRBV19 to TRBJ2-1; D may be TRBD1 (6 bases). Germline-derived CDR1 and CDR2 are LNHDA and SQIVND (reference sequence). This CDR3 is 15 amino acids long. Here the CDR3 DNA reads TGTACCAGTAGTACGCCGGGACACACCTACAATGAGCAGTTCTTC. Its translation: CTSSTPGHTYNEQFF.

This chain joins TRBV3-1 (or the pseudogene TRBV3-2) and TRBJ2-5; TRBD2 agrees at 10 bases. The ends lost 1 base at V and 6 bases at J; junction bases unmatched: 11. This CDR3 spans 17 amino acids. The germline V gene encodes CDR1 LGHDT and CDR2 YNNKEL (reference sequence). For the CDR3, the DNA is TGTGCCAGCAGCCAAGCGTCCAGCGGGGGGGGCGGGAAGACCCAGTACTTC. Protein: CASSQASSGGGGKTQYF.